Listed below are T cell receptor beta chains from one sample, sequenced in a study of blood T cell repertoires in COVID-19. Data came from immunoSEQ multiplex PCR; TCRdb stores just in-frame clones and leaves some out. The sample contains some 150,000 clones, about 90% of which appear only once. The sample was peripheral blood. These receptors were collected from a man in his forties or fifties with active COVID-19. Each CDR3 is given with its conserved first and last residue. The D gene is left open where the match is weak. Some rows mark clone size as missing; the rest say once, few, many or name a class of expanded clone.

TRBV11-3	.	TRBJ2-5	.	CASSSGEETQYF	TGTGCCAGCAGCTCCGGGGAAGAGACCCAGTACTTC
TRBV5-3	.	TRBJ1-2	.	CARSCSRDNYGYTF	TGTGCCAGAAGCTGTTCCAGGGATAACTATGGCTACACCTTC
TRBV3-1/TRBV3-2	.	TRBJ2-5	.	CASSQGQGGTQYF	TGTGCCAGCAGCCAAGGGCAGGGGGGGACCCAGTACTTC
TRBV6-5	few	TRBJ2-5	TRBD2	CASSYSGGRTQYF	TGTGCCAGCAGTTACTCCGGGGGGAGGACCCAGTACTTC
TRBV10-3	.	TRBJ1-5	.	CAISDRGGNQPQHF	TGTGCCATCAGTGATAGGGGTGGCAATCAGCCCCAGCATTTT
TRBV2	.	TRBJ1-6	.	CASTPGGDSPLHF	TGTGCCAGCACTCCGGGGGGCGATTCACCCCTCCACTTT
TRBV7-9	.	TRBJ2-1	TRBD2	CASSFLSGSYNEQFF	TGTGCCAGCAGCTTTCTGAGCGGGAGTTACAATGAGCAGTTCTTC
TRBV4-1	once	TRBJ1-2	.	CASSRPGESDYGYTF	TGCGCCAGCAGCCGACCAGGGGAATCGGACTATGGCTACACCTTC
TRBV10-3	once	TRBJ1-1	.	CAISVRDITEAFF	TGTGCCATCAGTGTACGGGACATCACTGAAGCTTTCTTT
TRBV28	.	TRBJ1-5	TRBD1	CASSVTGGGWQPQHF	TGTGCCAGCAGTGTAACAGGGGGCGGCTGGCAGCCCCAGCATTTT
TRBV7-2	.	TRBJ2-7	.	CASSLTAGFEQYF	TGTGCCAGCAGCTTAACGGCGGGGTTCGAGCAGTACTTC
TRBV19	.	TRBJ1-6	TRBD1	CASSIEGQRTLHF	TGTGCCAGTAGTATAGAGGGACAGAGGACCCTCCACTTT
TRBV21-1	.	TRBJ2-3	.	CASADGTGPDTQYF	TGTGCCAGCGCCGACGGGACAGGGCCAGATACGCAGTATTTT
TRBV7-2	.	TRBJ2-7	.	CASSPSYEQYF	TGTGCCAGCAGCCCATCCTACGAGCAGTACTTC
TRBV4-3	.	TRBJ2-2	.	CASSQGTGPGELFF	TGCGCCAGCAGCCAAGGCACAGGGCCCGGGGAGCTGTTTTTT
TRBV7-3	few	TRBJ2-3	TRBD2	CASSSRTLAGFSTDTQYF	TGTGCCAGCAGCTCCCGGACACTAGCGGGATTTAGCACAGATACGCAGTATTTT
TRBV10-3	once	TRBJ1-2	TRBD1	CATGQGYGYTF	TGTGCCACGGGACAGGGATATGGCTACACCTTC
TRBV4-1	.	TRBJ2-5	TRBD2	CASSQEAGGSGTQYF	TGCGCCAGCAGCCAAGAAGCGGGGGGGTCGGGGACCCAGTACTTC
TRBV6-2/TRBV6-3	.	TRBJ1-2	TRBD1	CASSHSGTVSVGYTF	TGTGCCAGCAGCCATTCGGGGACAGTATCTGTAGGCTACACCTTC
TRBV4-1	.	TRBJ2-4	TRBD2	CASSHKRGDTAKNIQYF	TGCGCCAGCAGTCACAAGCGGGGGGATACGGCCAAAAACATTCAGTACTTC
TRBV11-3	.	TRBJ2-3	.	CASGPGGSVGTQYF	TGTGCCAGCGGCCCTGGGGGGTCGGTCGGTACGCAGTATTTT
TRBV15	.	TRBJ2-2	.	CATSRGTATLLGGTGELFF	TGTGCCACCAGCAGGGGGACTGCAACCCTCCTAGGAGGGACCGGGGAGCTGTTTTTT
TRBV20-1	.	TRBJ2-3	TRBD2	CSASGLAGGATDTQYF	TGCAGTGCTAGTGGACTAGCGGGGGGCGCCACAGATACGCAGTATTTT
TRBV2	once	TRBJ1-2	.	CASSEHGGVVYGYTF	TGTGCCAGCAGTGAACATGGAGGGGTAGTCTATGGCTACACCTTC
TRBV7-2	.	TRBJ2-2	.	CASSLAGSRGTGELFF	TGTGCCAGCAGCTTAGCGGGCTCGCGGGGCACCGGGGAGCTGTTTTTT
TRBV5-1	.	TRBJ1-1	.	CASRPQGKNTEAFF	TGCGCCAGCAGGCCCCAGGGGAAGAACACTGAAGCTTTCTTT
TRBV19	.	TRBJ2-6	.	CASSTGGGLGANVLTF	TGTGCCAGTAGCACAGGGGGGGGCTTAGGGGCCAACGTCCTGACTTTC
TRBV7-2	.	TRBJ1-6	.	CASSPDSAIGSPLHF	TGTGCCAGCAGCCCTGACAGTGCAATTGGGTCACCCCTCCACTTT
TRBV18	.	TRBJ2-3	.	CASSPGGGPDTQYF	TGTGCCAGCTCACCGGGAGGGGGGCCCGATACGCAGTATTTT
TRBV3-1/TRBV3-2	.	TRBJ1-1	.	CASSRGQTKAFF	TGTGCCAGCAGCCGCGGACAGACCAAAGCTTTCTTT
TRBV6-6	.	TRBJ2-7	.	CASSKTDYEQYF	TGTGCCAGCAGTAAGACAGACTACGAGCAGTACTTC
TRBV9	.	TRBJ1-1	.	CASSPNRGGTEAFF	TGTGCCAGCAGCCCAAACCGAGGGGGTACTGAAGCTTTCTTT
TRBV2	.	TRBJ2-2	TRBD2	CASGLAGTNTGELFF	TGTGCCAGTGGACTAGCGGGGACAAACACCGGGGAGCTGTTTTTT
TRBV10-2	.	TRBJ2-7	TRBD2	CASSVRLAGNYEQYF	TGCGCCAGCAGTGTTCGTCTAGCGGGGAACTACGAGCAGTACTTC
TRBV29-1	.	TRBJ1-1	.	CSVQSPKGAFF	TGCAGCGTTCAATCTCCTAAGGGGGCTTTCTTT
TRBV6-5	once	TRBJ2-1	TRBD2	CASTPAGLTYNEQFF	TGTGCCAGCACTCCAGCGGGGCTTACCTACAATGAGCAGTTCTTC
TRBV6-1	.	TRBJ1-3	.	CASSELWLSGNTIYF	TGTGCCAGCAGTGAACTGTGGCTCTCTGGAAACACCATATATTTT
TRBV27	.	TRBJ1-2	TRBD1	CASSPFRQGGYTF	TGTGCCAGCAGTCCTTTCCGACAGGGAGGCTACACCTTC
TRBV7-9	.	TRBJ2-3	.	CARWVLSGITDTQYF	TGTGCCAGGTGGGTTCTATCGGGGATAACAGATACGCAGTATTTT
TRBV7-7	.	TRBJ1-5	TRBD1	CASSTEPGQGDYSNQPQHF	TGTGCTAGCAGCACCGAACCGGGACAGGGCGACTATAGCAATCAGCCCCAGCATTTT
TRBV30	.	TRBJ1-6	.	CAWSVTASPLHF	TGTGCCTGGAGCGTTACAGCTTCACCCCTCCACTTT
TRBV2	.	TRBJ2-3	.	CASIGTSSTDTQYF	TGTGCCAGCATTGGCACCTCTAGCACAGATACGCAGTATTTT
TRBV20-1	few	TRBJ1-3	TRBD1	CSASVPGQLSGNTIYF	TGCAGTGCTAGTGTCCCGGGACAGTTGTCTGGAAACACCATATATTTT
TRBV25-1	.	TRBJ2-4	.	CASSEGSLAKNIQYF	TGTGCCAGCAGTGAGGGGAGTTTAGCCAAAAACATTCAGTACTTC
TRBV30	few	TRBJ2-7	TRBD1	CAWGLGQSHEQYF	TGTGCCTGGGGGCTGGGACAGTCCCACGAGCAGTACTTC
TRBV6-5	.	TRBJ2-7	.	CASQRSVADSYEQYF	TGTGCCAGCCAGCGAAGCGTGGCAGACTCCTACGAGCAGTACTTC
TRBV7-8	once	TRBJ2-1	.	CASSLERASYNEQFF	TGTGCCAGCAGCTTAGAGAGGGCCTCCTACAATGAGCAGTTCTTC
TRBV9	.	TRBJ2-3	.	CASSGQVPGTDTQYF	TGTGCCAGCAGCGGACAGGTACCTGGCACAGATACGCAGTATTTT
TRBV10-3	once	TRBJ2-1	TRBD1	CAIRAGTGSYNEQFF	TGTGCCATCAGGGCCGGGACAGGCAGCTACAATGAGCAGTTCTTC
TRBV2	.	TRBJ2-5	.	CASSEGLRETQYF	TGTGCCAGCAGTGAGGGGCTGAGAGAGACCCAGTACTTC
TRBV3-1/TRBV3-2	few	TRBJ1-2	TRBD1	CASSRKTGHSSYGYTF	TGTGCCAGCAGCCGTAAGACAGGGCATTCTAGCTATGGCTACACCTTC
TRBV7-7	once	TRBJ2-2	TRBD1	CASSLNRQGLLEGGELFF	TGTGCCAGCAGCTTGAACCGACAGGGGCTCCTTGAGGGCGGGGAGCTGTTTTTT
TRBV18	.	TRBJ1-3	.	CASSPFSLTGVSGNTIYF	TGTGCCAGCTCACCCTTCTCATTGACCGGGGTCTCTGGAAACACCATATATTTT
TRBV5-6	.	TRBJ1-4	TRBD1	CASSLQTGEGEKLFF	TGTGCCAGCAGCTTGCAGACAGGGGAGGGTGAAAAACTGTTTTTT
TRBV30	.	TRBJ1-5	TRBD1	CAWSYRGGNQPQHF	TGTGCCTGGAGTTACAGGGGAGGAAATCAGCCCCAGCATTTT
TRBV7-9	.	TRBJ1-1	TRBD1	CASSPRRPGQPRETEAFF	TGTGCCAGCAGCCCTAGGCGACCGGGACAGCCTAGGGAGACTGAAGCTTTCTTT
TRBV12-5	few	TRBJ2-3	TRBD2	CASGTVGLNTDTQYF	TGTGCTAGTGGTACTGTGGGACTAAATACAGATACGCAGTATTTT